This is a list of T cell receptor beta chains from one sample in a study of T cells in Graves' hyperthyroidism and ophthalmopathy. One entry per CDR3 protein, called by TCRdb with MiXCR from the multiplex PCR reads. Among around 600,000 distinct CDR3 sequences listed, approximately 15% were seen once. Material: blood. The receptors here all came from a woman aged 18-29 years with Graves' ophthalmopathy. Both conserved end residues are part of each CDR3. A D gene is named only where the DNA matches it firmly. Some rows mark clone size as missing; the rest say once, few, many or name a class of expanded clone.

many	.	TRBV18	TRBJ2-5	TGTGCCAGCTCAAGTTCCGGGGCGGAGACCCAGTACTTC	CASSSSGAETQYF
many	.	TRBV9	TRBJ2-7	TGTGCCAGCAGCTGGGACGGAAACTACGAGCAGTACTTC	CASSWDGNYEQYF
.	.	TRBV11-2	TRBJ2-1	TGTGCCAGCAGCTTGTTAGGAGGGCACAGGGATGAGCAGTTCTTC	CASSLLGGHRDEQFF
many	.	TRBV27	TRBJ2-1	TGTGCCAGCAGTTTATCGCAGGCATCTTACAATGAGCAGTTCTTC	CASSLSQASYNEQFF
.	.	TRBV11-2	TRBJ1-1	TGTGCCAGCAGTCGTCTTGGGGGTCTGATCACTGAAGCTTTCTTT	CASSRLGGLITEAFF
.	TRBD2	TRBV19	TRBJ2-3	TGTGCCAGTAGTATGCCAGCGGGAGGTACAGATACGCAGTATTTT	CASSMPAGGTDTQYF
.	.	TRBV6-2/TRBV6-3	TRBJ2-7	TGTGCCAGCATTAGCCTTTCCGGGTCTCAAGGGCAGTACTTC	CASISLSGSQGQYF
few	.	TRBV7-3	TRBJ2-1	TGTGCCAGCAGCCCCAATGGGGGGACGCCGAGCTCCTACAATGAGCAGTTCTTC	CASSPNGGTPSSYNEQFF
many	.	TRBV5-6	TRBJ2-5	TGTGCCAGCAGCTCAAATGCGCCGGGCCCTCGGGGGACCCAGTACTTC	CASSSNAPGPRGTQYF
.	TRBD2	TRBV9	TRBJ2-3	TGTGCCAGCAGCCCTGCCGACGGGAGGGCGGCAGATACGCAGTATTTT	CASSPADGRAADTQYF
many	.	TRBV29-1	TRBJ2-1	TGCAGCGTTGAAGAGGGGCGGGTTGGCTCCTACAATGAGCAGTTCTTC	CSVEEGRVGSYNEQFF
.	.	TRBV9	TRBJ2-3	TGTGCCAGCAGCGTAGAGGGGGAAAGGGATACGCAGTATTTT	CASSVEGERDTQYF
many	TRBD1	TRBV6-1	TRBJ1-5	TGTGCCAGCAGCTTCAACCTAGGGACAGGGGGCGTCGGAAATCAGCCCCAGCATTTT	CASSFNLGTGGVGNQPQHF
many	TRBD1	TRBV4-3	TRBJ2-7	TGCGCCAGCAGCCAAGGACAGGGGGGGTCCTACGAGCAGTACTTC	CASSQGQGGSYEQYF
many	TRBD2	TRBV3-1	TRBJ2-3	TGTGCCAGCAGCCACCGACTAGCGGGAGGGTACGATACGCAGTATTTT	CASSHRLAGGYDTQYF
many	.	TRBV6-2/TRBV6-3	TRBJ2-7	TGTGCCAGCAGTTACTCGCACCTATCTGGATGGTACGAGCAGTACTTC	CASSYSHLSGWYEQYF
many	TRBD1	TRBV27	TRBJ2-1	TGTGCCAGCAGTTCCAGGGACAGGGGGCGCAATGAGCAGTTCTTC	CASSSRDRGRNEQFF
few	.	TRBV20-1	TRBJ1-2	TGCAGTGCTAGAGATGTGAGGATCTATGGCTACACCTTC	CSARDVRIYGYTF
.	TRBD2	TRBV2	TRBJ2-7	TGTGCCAGCAGTGGGGGGGGGACTAGCGGGAGGACCTACTGGGGCGAGCAGTACTTC	CASSGGGTSGRTYWGEQYF
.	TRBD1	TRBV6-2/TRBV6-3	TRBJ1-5	TGTGCCAGCAGTTACTCGACAGGGTTCAATCAGCCCCAGCATTTT	CASSYSTGFNQPQHF
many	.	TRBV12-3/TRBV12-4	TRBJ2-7	TGTGCCAGCAGTTTACTAGTGGGACCCTACGAGCAGTACTTC	CASSLLVGPYEQYF
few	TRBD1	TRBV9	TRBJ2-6	TGTGCCAGCAGTCGCGCCGGACAGGGGTCTGGGGCCAACGTCCTGACTTTC	CASSRAGQGSGANVLTF
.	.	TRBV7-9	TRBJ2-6	TGTGCCAGCAGCTTAACGGAGGGCTCTGGGGCCAACGTCCTGACTTTC	CASSLTEGSGANVLTF
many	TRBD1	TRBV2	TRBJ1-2	TGTGCCAGCAGCGACGGGGCAGGGGGGAACACCTTC	CASSDGAGGNTF
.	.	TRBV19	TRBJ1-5	TGTGCCAGTCTAGAGGGATTTAGCAATCAGCCCCAGCATTTT	CASLEGFSNQPQHF
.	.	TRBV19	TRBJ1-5	TGTGCCAGTAGCCCTATTCGCGGGGGCGCGGGCAATCAGCCCCAGCATTTT	CASSPIRGGAGNQPQHF
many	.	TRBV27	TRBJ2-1	TGTGCCAGCAGTTTATATAGGAGCTCCTACAATGAGCAGTTCTTC	CASSLYRSSYNEQFF
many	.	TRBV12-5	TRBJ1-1	TGTGCTAGTGGTTTGGAGCAGGGAGGAAGGACTGAAGCTTTCTTT	CASGLEQGGRTEAFF
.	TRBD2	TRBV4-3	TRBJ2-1	TGCGCCAGCAGCCAGGAATTGGGGAGGGGTAACAATGAGCAGTTCTTC	CASSQELGRGNNEQFF
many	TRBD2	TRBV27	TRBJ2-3	TGTGCCAGCAGCCCCTTGGGGGGGAGGAGAACAGATACGCAGTATTTT	CASSPLGGRRTDTQYF
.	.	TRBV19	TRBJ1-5	TGTGCCAGTAGTATTATAGGGGCCGATCAGCCCCAGCATTTT	CASSIIGADQPQHF
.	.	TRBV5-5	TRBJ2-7	TGTGCCAGCAGCTTGGGTCAGCGACCCTACAATGAGCAGTACTTC	CASSLGQRPYNEQYF
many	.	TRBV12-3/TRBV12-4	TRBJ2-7	TGTGCCAGCAGTCAGGGTGCCTACGAGCAGTACTTC	CASSQGAYEQYF
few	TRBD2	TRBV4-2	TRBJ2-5	TGTGCCAGCAGCCAAGGGGGCGGGAGGGAGACCCAGTACTTC	CASSQGGGRETQYF
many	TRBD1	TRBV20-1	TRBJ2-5	TGCAGTGCTAGAACGTACAGGGGGCGCTTCCAAGAGACCCAGTACTTC	CSARTYRGRFQETQYF
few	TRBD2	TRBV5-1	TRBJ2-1	TGCGCCAGCAGCTTGTGGGGGGTAGCGGGCCGAAGAAAATACAATGAGCAGTTCTTC	CASSLWGVAGRRKYNEQFF
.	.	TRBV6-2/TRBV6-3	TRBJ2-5	TGTGCCAGCAGTGACCCCGGACTGGAAGAGACCCAGTACTTC	CASSDPGLEETQYF
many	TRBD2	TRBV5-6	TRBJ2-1	TGTGCCAGCAGCTTAAGGGGACTAGACTCCTACAATGAGCAGTTCTTC	CASSLRGLDSYNEQFF
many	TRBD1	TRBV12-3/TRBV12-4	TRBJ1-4	TGTGCCAGCAGTCCGGACAGGAGTAATGAAAAACTGTTTTTT	CASSPDRSNEKLFF